The 10 T cell receptor beta chains below were found in one sample sequenced in a study of blood T cells in healthy people across ages. A second PCR, run for roughly 7 to 12 cycles, used a sample-barcoded 5' primer plus a J-beta primer mix. MiXCR was run by TCRdb on the 5' RACE reads, yielding one entry per CDR3 protein. This table has roughly 930,000 distinct CDR3 sequences, 40% to 60% appearing once. Material: blood. These receptors were collected from a man younger than 40 in good health.

The chain recombines TRBV5-1 with TRBJ2-4, with D perhaps given as TRBD1 or TRBD2 (6 bases each). The assigned J gene may be wrong: the sequence end matches TRBJ2-7 better. Germline CDR1 SGHRS, CDR2 YFSETQ. This CDR3 is 14 amino acids long. In DNA form, the CDR3 reads TGCGCCAGCAGCCCGGGTGGAGGGGACAACGAGCAGTACTTC. Translated: CASSPGGGDNEQYF.

In regard to this clonotype: At one end, the junction sequence differs from germline, possibly due to a read error. The V and J genes are TRBV10-3 and TRBJ2-4; no reliable D call. The DNA end is a closer match to TRBJ2-7, so the J assignment may be wrong. This CDR3 region has 14 residues. Germline CDR1 and CDR2: ENHRY and SYGVKD. In nucleotides, the CDR3 is TGTGCCATCGGTGAGTCGGTGGAGTCCTACGAGCAGTACTTC. Protein sequence: CAIGESVESYEQYF.

The rearrangement joins TRBV3-1 to TRBJ2-4, with 9 bases lining up with TRBD1. V lost 8 bases to trimming and J lost 13 bases; unmatched junction nucleotides: 15. The CDR3 length is 14 residues. CDR1 LGHDT and CDR2 YNNKEL come from the germline V gene (reference sequence). CDR3 nucleotides: TGTGCCAGCGGGTTCGGGGACAGGGTTTCGGAGCAGTACTTC. It codes for CASGFGDRVSEQYF.

The chain employs TRBV2 and TRBJ1-5; no firm D call. Trimming took 8 bases from V and 2 from J, leaving 4 bases between them. This CDR3 is built from 11 residues. Germline assignment: CDR1 SNHLY and CDR2 FYNNEI. In DNA form, the CDR3 reads TGTGCCAGCGGGGGCAATCAGCCCCAGCATTTT. It is translated as CASGGNQPQHF.

This clonotype occurred a few times. The chain has TRBV27 and TRBJ2-7; 9 nucleotides agree with TRBD2. The length of the CDR3 is 15 residues. Germline lookup yields CDR1 MNHEY and CDR2 SMNVEV (reference sequence). Losses at the gene ends were 3 bases for V and 4 bases for J; bases not matched to a gene: 7. The CDR3 region is CASSFGSSGVYEQYF. CDR3 nucleotides: TGTGCCAGCAGTTTTGGGTCTAGCGGGGTTTACGAGCAGTACTTC.

This clonotype has only a few counts. The V gene is TRBV12-3 or TRBV12-4, the J gene TRBJ2-5; weak D call: TRBD2 (6 bases). The V end was cut by 6 bases, the J end by 4 bases, with 18 bases between. This CDR3 is built from 15 residues. The CDR3 here is CASSSSGELRETQYF. The DNA of the CDR3 is TGTGCCAGCAGCTCTTCGGGGGAACTAAGAGAGACCCAGTACTTC.

This clonotype has just a few counts. The chain uses TRBV25-1 and TRBJ1-4; D unresolved. Germline V gives CDR1 MGHDK, CDR2 SYGVNS. CDR3 length: 15 amino acids. V was cut by 5 bases and J by 0 bases, with 10 bases left in between. The CDR3 bases are TGTGCCAGCAGTTGGGCCCTCGCAACTAATGAAAAACTGTTTTTT. Its protein is CASSWALATNEKLFF.

V gene TRBV18 combines with J gene TRBJ1-1; TRBD1 is a possible D gene (6 bases). The length of the CDR3 is 14 residues. The V end lost 2 bases, the J end lost 4 bases, and 11 bases lay between the germline ends. Germline loops: CDR1 KGHSH, CDR2 LQKENI. CDR3 nucleotides: TGTGCCAGCTCACCAGGGGGGCAAGGCACTGAAGCTTTCTTT. Its protein is CASSPGGQGTEAFF.

The chain couples TRBV4-2 to TRBJ2-7, with a tentative D call TRBD2 (5 bases). The CDR3 totals 16 residues. From germline, CDR1 is LGHNA and CDR2 YNFKEQ. V dropped 0 bases and J dropped 0 bases, with 12 bases sitting between them. In DNA, the CDR3 is TGTGCCAGCAGCCAAGAGGTTCGGGATCCCTCCTACGAGCAGTACTTC. It encodes CASSQEVRDPSYEQYF.

CDR3 in DNA: TGTGCCAGCAGCGCCGACACCGATAATTCACCCCTCCACTTT. Translating it yields CASSADTDNSPLHF. This chain joins TRBV7-9 and TRBJ1-6, with no clear D. This CDR3 contains 14 residues. Germline V gene lookup returns CDR1 SEHNR and CDR2 FQNEAQ (reference sequence). V lost 5 bases, J lost 5 bases, and 10 bases lay in between.